This entry lists 12 T cell receptor beta chains sequenced from one sample in a study of blood T cells in healthy people across ages (dated by TCRdb to between 2014 and 2017). Library prep was done by 5' RACE. The instrument given in TCRdb is Illumina HiSeq 2500. A second roughly 6 to 12 cycle PCR used a sample-barcoded 5' primer and a J-beta primer mix. In-frame beta chains were kept once TCRdb had trimmed the public reads at Q25 with fastp and called clones with MiXCR. For every CDR3 protein sequence, its rows merge into one entry that carries the most common genes and DNA. The sample profile shows around 900,000 distinct CDR3 sequences; 25% to 30% of them were found once. Of the sample, around a sixth is held by the ten largest clones. Sequenced material: blood. These receptors originate from a woman older than 75 in good health.

This clonotype was observed at least ten times. The chain joins TRBV2 to TRBJ2-7; 9 bases agree with TRBD1. CDR3 length equals 15 residues. Germline V gene data show CDR1 as SNHLY and CDR2 as FYNNEI. Trimming at V came to 6 bases and at J to 2 bases, leaving 8 bases not matched to a gene. CDR3 sequence (DNA): TGTGCCAGCAGCCAGGGGGACAGGGAGGCCTACGAGCAGTACTTC. This gives the protein CASSQGDREAYEQYF.

Ten or more counts support this clonotype. The chain uses TRBV20-1 and TRBJ1-6, with D hard to call. This CDR3 comprises 14 residues. Looked up from germline, CDR1 is DFQATT and CDR2 is SNEGSKA (reference sequence). The ends were cut back, 5 bases at V and 6 bases at J, with 14 bases in the middle. The CDR3, as DNA: TGCAGTGCTTCATCTACACGGATTAATTCACCCCTCCACTTT. Amino acid sequence: CSASSTRINSPLHF.

This clonotype was counted many times. This sequence joins TRBV15 and TRBJ1-6; D may be TRBD1 (5 bases). Germline lookup yields CDR1 LNHNV and CDR2 YYDKDF (reference sequence). This CDR3 is built from 14 residues. The V end lost 0 bases, the J end lost 12 bases, and 12 bases lay between the germline ends. The CDR3 loop reads CATSRDREFRPLHF. The CDR3 DNA reads as TGTGCCACCAGCAGAGACAGGGAATTCAGACCCCTCCACTTT.

Of note for this clonotype: This may be a read error: a much more frequent sequence differs by one nucleotide. The CDR3 loop reads CASSLGQGARKLFF. In DNA, the CDR3 is TGTGCCAGCAGCTTAGGACAGGGGGCGAGAAAACTGTTTTTT. This sequence joins TRBV7-2 and TRBJ1-4; 10 positions match TRBD1. V lost 1 base, J lost 10 bases, and 3 bases stayed unmatched. This CDR3 is 14 amino acids long. Germline CDR1 and CDR2: SGHTA and FQGNSA.

This clonotype has at least ten counts. With a much larger clone just one base away, this may be a read error. The V call is TRBV6-2 or TRBV6-3, the J call TRBJ2-5; D gene unclear. The CDR3 is 11 residues long. V dropped 5 bases and J dropped 1 base, with 2 bases sitting between them. From germline, CDR1 is MNHEY and CDR2 SVGEGT. The CDR3 loop is CASSVQETQYF. CDR3 sequence (DNA): TGTGCCAGCAGTGTCCAAGAGACCCAGTACTTC.

The sample holds a few counts of this clonotype. The rearrangement uses TRBV20-1 and TRBJ1-2; no reliable D call. CDR1 and CDR2 (germline): DFQATT, SNEGSKA (reference sequence). The V and J ends lost 0 bases and 4 bases respectively, with 12 bases between them. The CDR3 runs 14 residues. In nucleotides, the CDR3 is TGCAGTGCTAGAGATCGGGGAATTTTCTATGGCTACACCTTC. Amino acid sequence: CSARDRGIFYGYTF.

This clonotype was detected only a few times. V and J are TRBV11-2 and TRBJ1-5, with D possibly TRBD1 on 5 matching bases. Germline V CDR1 and CDR2: SGHAT, FQNNGV. Trimming left V 5 bases short and J 4 bases short, with 18 bases between. CDR3 size: 16 residues. For the CDR3, the DNA is TGTGCCAGCAGCCCTACGGAGGGGCTTCGGAATCAGCCCCAGCATTTT. Protein product: CASSPTEGLRNQPQHF.

This clonotype has only a few counts. J is TRBJ1-4 and V is TRBV5-1, with unresolved D. Germline CDR1 is SGHRS and CDR2 is YFSETQ. V was shortened by 0 bases and J by 5 bases, with 11 bases between the two germline ends. CDR3 length: 15 residues. This CDR3 is CASSLAVSVNEKLFF. The CDR3 region has the DNA TGCGCCAGCAGCTTGGCCGTGTCAGTGAATGAAAAACTGTTTTTT.

CDR3 DNA sequence: TGTGCCAGCAGCTTGAGTCCAGGGACTTACACTGAAGCTTTCTTT. Protein product: CASSLSPGTYTEAFF. The chain couples TRBV5-6 to TRBJ1-1, with D perhaps matching TRBD1 (5 bases). The ends were cut back, 1 base at V and 3 bases at J, with 13 bases in the middle. The CDR3 contains 15 residues. Germline V gives CDR1 SGHDT, CDR2 YYEEEE.

This chain's CDR3 is CASSPGQEKEELFF. DNA for the CDR3: TGTGCCAGCAGCCCGGGACAGGAAAAGGAGGAGCTGTTTTTT. The chain has TRBV5-4 and TRBJ2-2; 8 positions match TRBD1. The CDR3 sequence is 14 residues long. Germline-derived CDR1 and CDR2 are SGHNT and YYREEE (reference sequence). V dropped 4 bases and J dropped 10; count of bases not matched to a gene: 9.

This clonotype occurred a few times. This chain uses TRBV20-1 with TRBJ2-3, with TRBD1 matching over 9 bases. The CDR3 spans 16 residues. The V gene's germline CDR1 is DFQATT and CDR2 SNEGSKA (reference sequence). V shed 2 bases and J 1 base; nucleotides not matched to a gene: 7. The chain's CDR3 is CSARTYRGPGTDTQYF. CDR3 coding DNA: TGCAGTGCTAGAACTTACAGGGGGCCGGGCACAGATACGCAGTATTTT.

In the case of this clonotype: A much larger clone lies a single base off, so this may be a read error. This chain connects TRBV7-2 to TRBJ2-3; possibly TRBD2 for D (5 bases). Trimming took off 7 bases at V and 5 bases at J, with 13 bases between the two ends. The CDR3 extends over 13 amino acids. From germline, CDR1 is SGHTA and CDR2 FQGNSA. CDR3 DNA: TGTGCCAGCAACCCAAAACGGGGAGATACGCAGTATTTT. Protein product: CASNPKRGDTQYF. The entire variable domain, with the rest obtained from reference TRBV7-2 and TRBJ2-3, is as follows: GAGVSQSPSNKVTEKGKDVELRCDPISGHTALYWYRQSLGQGLEFLIYFQGNSAPDKSGLPSDRFSAERTGGSVSTLTIQRTQQEDSAVYLCASNPKRGDTQYFGPGTRLTVL.